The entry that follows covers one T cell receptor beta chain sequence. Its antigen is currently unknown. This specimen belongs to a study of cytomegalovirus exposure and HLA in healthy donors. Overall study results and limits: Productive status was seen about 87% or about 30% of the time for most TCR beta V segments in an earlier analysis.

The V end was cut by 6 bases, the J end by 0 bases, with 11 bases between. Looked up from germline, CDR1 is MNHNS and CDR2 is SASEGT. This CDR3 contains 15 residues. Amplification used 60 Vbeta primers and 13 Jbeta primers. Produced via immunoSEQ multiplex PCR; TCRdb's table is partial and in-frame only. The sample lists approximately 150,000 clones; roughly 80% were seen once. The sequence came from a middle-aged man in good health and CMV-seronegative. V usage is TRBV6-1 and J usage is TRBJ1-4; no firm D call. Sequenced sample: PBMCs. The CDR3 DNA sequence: TGTGCCAGCAGGAGCGGACCTGCAACTAATGAAAAACTGTTTTTT. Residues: CASRSGPATNEKLFF.